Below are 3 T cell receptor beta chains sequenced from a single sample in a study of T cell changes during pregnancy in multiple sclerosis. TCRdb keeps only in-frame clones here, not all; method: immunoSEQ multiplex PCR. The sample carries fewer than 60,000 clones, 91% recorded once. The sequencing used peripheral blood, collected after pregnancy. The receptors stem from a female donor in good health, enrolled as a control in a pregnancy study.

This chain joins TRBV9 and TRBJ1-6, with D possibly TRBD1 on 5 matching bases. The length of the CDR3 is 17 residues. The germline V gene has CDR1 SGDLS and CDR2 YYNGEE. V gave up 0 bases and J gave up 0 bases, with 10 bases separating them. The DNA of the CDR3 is TGTGCCAGCAGCGTAGAGGGGCCGAGCTCCTATAATTCACCCCTCCACTTT. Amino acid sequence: CASSVEGPSSYNSPLHF. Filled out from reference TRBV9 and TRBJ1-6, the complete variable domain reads DSGVTQTPKHLITATGQRVTLRCSPRSGDLSVYWYQQSLDQGLQFLIQYYNGEERAKGNILERFSAQQFPDLHSELNLSSLELGDSALYFCASSVEGPSSYNSPLHFGNGTRLTVT.

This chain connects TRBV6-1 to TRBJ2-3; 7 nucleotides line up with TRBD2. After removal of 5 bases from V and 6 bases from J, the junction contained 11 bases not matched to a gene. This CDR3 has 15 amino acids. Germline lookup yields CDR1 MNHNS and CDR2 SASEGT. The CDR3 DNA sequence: TGTGCCAGCAGTCAGACTAGCCCCGAAACGGATACGCAGTATTTT. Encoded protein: CASSQTSPETDTQYF.

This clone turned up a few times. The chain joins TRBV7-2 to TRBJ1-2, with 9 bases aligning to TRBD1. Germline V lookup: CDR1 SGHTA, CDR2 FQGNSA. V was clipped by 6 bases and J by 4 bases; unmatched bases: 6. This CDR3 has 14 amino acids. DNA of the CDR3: TGTGCCAGCAGTTTTGGACAGGGGTCCTATGGCTACACCTTC. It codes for CASSFGQGSYGYTF.